This passage covers 25 T cell receptor beta chains from one sample sequenced in a study of blood T cell repertoires in COVID-19. The assay was immunoSEQ multiplex PCR, and TCRdb's table has in-frame clones only and misses some. The table records roughly 170,000 clones, about 84% of them present only once. Sequenced sample: PBMCs or T cells enriched from blood (not recorded which). The source of these receptors is a man in his forties or fifties who had recovered from COVID-19.

The chain recombines TRBV30 with TRBJ1-6; 7 positions match TRBD1. The length of the CDR3 is 16 residues. The germline gives CDR1 GTSNPN, CDR2 SVGIG (reference sequence). V shed 0 bases and J 6 bases; nucleotides not matched to a gene: 8. This chain's CDR3 is CAWSVPTGFGNSPLHF. The CDR3 DNA reads TGTGCCTGGAGTGTACCGACAGGGTTTGGTAATTCACCCCTCCACTTT.

The chain employs TRBV7-2 and TRBJ1-2, with D maybe TRBD1 (5 bases). V was pared by 5 bases and J by 5 bases, with 18 bases between. The V gene's germline CDR1 is SGHTA and CDR2 FQGNSA. The CDR3 sequence is 15 residues long. Written as DNA, the CDR3 is TGTGCCAGCAGCATTGAGCCTTCCAGGGCGTATGGCTACACCTTC. Its translation: CASSIEPSRAYGYTF.

J is TRBJ2-1 and V is TRBV19; TRBD1 is a possible D gene (6 bases). Germline V gives CDR1 LNHDA, CDR2 SQIVND (reference sequence). Trimming cost V 0 bases and J 2 bases, with 8 bases left between them. This CDR3 is built from 15 residues. CDR3 nucleotides: TGTGCCAGTAGTATAGACAGGGGTCCCTACAATGAGCAGTTCTTC. This encodes CASSIDRGPYNEQFF.

The chain carries TRBV9 and TRBJ1-1; TRBD1 matches at 9 bases. The CDR3 totals 15 residues. V lost 0 bases and J lost 0; bases outside the gene matches: 0. CDR1 is SGDLS, CDR2 YYNGEE, per germline. In DNA, the CDR3 is TGTGCCAGCAGCGTAGGACAGGGGGTGAACACTGAAGCTTTCTTT. Translating gives CASSVGQGVNTEAFF.

The chain links TRBV18 to TRBJ2-6; 8 bases fit TRBD1. Germline values: CDR1 KGHSH, CDR2 LQKENI. The trim removed 3 bases at V and 0 bases at J, leaving 10 bases unmatched. The CDR3 covers 19 residues. The CDR3 DNA sequence: TGTGCCAGCTCACCTTTCACCGGGACAGGCCGCTCTGGGGCCAACGTCCTGACTTTC. Protein sequence: CASSPFTGTGRSGANVLTF.

The gene calls are TRBV2 and TRBJ1-1; possible D gene TRBD1, 5 bases. This CDR3 region has 14 residues. Trimming took 2 bases from V and 0 from J, leaving 7 bases between them. The V gene's germline CDR1 is SNHLY and CDR2 FYNNEI. For the CDR3, the DNA is TGTGCCAGCAGTGAAAGACAGATGAACACTGAAGCTTTCTTT. Amino acid sequence: CASSERQMNTEAFF.

The table lists this clone with a few counts. The sample has other DNA sequences that encode this CDR3 too. The rearrangement uses TRBV12-3 or TRBV12-4 and TRBJ1-2; tentative D call: TRBD1 (6 bases). This CDR3 comprises 13 residues. V lost 6 bases and J 2 bases, leaving 10 bases between the germline ends. The CDR3 DNA follows: TGTGCCAGCAGCCCTACAGGGAACTATGGCTACACCTTC. Translated: CASSPTGNYGYTF.

In this sample, this clone turned up once. The rearrangement joins TRBV4-1 to TRBJ1-2; maybe TRBD1 (5 bases). The CDR3 covers 17 residues. V dropped 0 bases and J dropped 0 bases, with 14 bases sitting between them. Germline assignment: CDR1 MGHRA and CDR2 YSYEKL. CDR3 protein: CASSQESGDRANYGYTF. The CDR3 DNA reads TGCGCCAGCAGCCAAGAATCGGGCGACAGAGCTAACTATGGCTACACCTTC.

This clone was seen a handful of times. The gene calls are TRBV7-6 and TRBJ2-7, with 9 positions matching TRBD1. V dropped 1 base and J dropped 2; count of bases not matched to a gene: 6. This CDR3 has 16 residues. The germline gives CDR1 SGHVS, CDR2 FNYEAQ. The CDR3 nucleotides read TGTGCCAGCAGCTTAGGGCCCGGGACAGGGACCTACGAGCAGTACTTC. Translation gives CASSLGPGTGTYEQYF. Drawing the rest from reference TRBV7-6 and TRBJ2-7, the complete variable domain is GAGVSQSPRYKVTKRGQDVALRCDPISGHVSLYWYRQALGQGPEFLTYFNYEAQQDKSGLPNDRFSAERPEGSISTLTIQRTEQRDSAMYRCASSLGPGTGTYEQYFGPGTRLTVT.

The chain uses TRBV5-1 and TRBJ2-1; the match to TRBD2 covers 11 bases. CDR1 and CDR2 (germline): SGHRS, YFSETQ. Trimming removed 4 bases from V and 7 bases from J; junction bases left unmatched: 7. The CDR3 loop spans 15 amino acids. Here the CDR3 DNA reads TGCGCCAGCAGCGAGAGTAGCGGGGGGGCGAATGAGCAGTTCTTC. Protein product: CASSESSGGANEQFF.

The chain employs TRBV6-5 and TRBJ1-3, with TRBD1 identical over 7 bases. Germline V CDR1 and CDR2: MNHEY, SVGAGI. V dropped 6 bases and J dropped 4; count of bases not matched to a gene: 6. There are 14 residues in the CDR3. The CDR3 is CASRPGTAGNTIYF. CDR3 DNA: TGTGCCAGCAGGCCCGGGACAGCCGGAAACACCATATATTTT.

V gene TRBV5-1 combines with J gene TRBJ1-1; tentatively, D is TRBD1 (5 bases). This CDR3 spans 14 amino acids. Germline V gives CDR1 SGHRS, CDR2 YFSETQ. Trimming removed 5 bases at V and 1 base at J, with 12 bases between. As DNA, the CDR3 is TGCGCCAGCAGTAGACAGCTGAAGAACACTGAAGCTTTCTTT. It translates to CASSRQLKNTEAFF.

On this clone: Other DNA sequences of this sample code for an identical CDR3. V and J are TRBV28 and TRBJ2-7; no reliable D call. V lost 4 bases and J lost 0, with 4 bases in between. This CDR3 comprises 12 residues. The germline CDR1 and CDR2 sequences are MDHEN and SYDVKM. The CDR3 DNA is TGTGCCAGCAGTTCGGTCTCCTACGAGCAGTACTTC. Amino acids: CASSSVSYEQYF. Full variable domain (rest looked up from reference TRBV28 and TRBJ2-7): DVKVTQSSRYLVKRTGEKVFLECVQDMDHENMFWYRQDPGLGLRLIYFSYDVKMKEKGDIPEGYSVSREKKERFSLILESASTNQTSMYLCASSSVSYEQYFGPGTRLTVT.

This clone was seen more than once but under ten times. The V call is TRBV9, the J call TRBJ1-1; TRBD1 is a possible D gene (6 bases). Trimming cost V 6 bases and J 0 bases, with 15 bases left between them. The length of the CDR3 is 15 residues. The germline V gene has CDR1 SGDLS and CDR2 YYNGEE. The CDR3 DNA is TGTGCCAGCACCTCCGGACAGACCATGAACACTGAAGCTTTCTTT. Its protein is CASTSGQTMNTEAFF.

V and J are TRBV19 and TRBJ2-7; 12 positions agree with TRBD1. This CDR3 has 19 residues. The ends lost 10 bases at V and 7 bases at J; junction bases unmatched: 26. CDR1 and CDR2 (germline): LNHDA, SQIVND (reference sequence). The CDR3 here is CATTQMGGIGDRGPEEQYF. Written as DNA, the CDR3 is TGTGCCACTACTCAAATGGGGGGTATCGGGGACAGGGGGCCGGAGGAGCAGTACTTC.

J is TRBJ1-5 and V is TRBV10-3; 9 bases fit TRBD1. Germline CDR1 ENHRY, CDR2 SYGVKD. This CDR3 is built from 14 residues. With 9 bases clipped from V and 5 bases from J, the junction kept 8 bases outside the gene matches. CDR3: CAISQGQGHQPQHF. Here the CDR3 DNA reads TGTGCCATATCCCAGGGACAGGGCCATCAGCCCCAGCATTTT.

The chain joins TRBV3-1 (or the pseudogene TRBV3-2) to TRBJ2-7; 9 nucleotides agree with TRBD2. The CDR3 spans 15 residues. V lost 5 bases, J lost 2 bases, and 7 bases stayed unmatched. The germline V gene has CDR1 LGHDT and CDR2 YNNKEL (reference sequence). Written as DNA, the CDR3 is TGTGCCAGCAGCACAAAAATAGCGGGGGCCTACGAGCAGTACTTC. This translates into CASSTKIAGAYEQYF.

The V gene is TRBV19, the J gene TRBJ1-1, with TRBD1 matching 7 bases. This CDR3 is 16 amino acids long. V shed 7 bases and J 6 bases; nucleotides not matched to a gene: 17. The germline V gene encodes CDR1 LNHDA and CDR2 SQIVND (reference sequence). Here the CDR3 reads CASTQKGARALAEAFF. The CDR3 DNA follows: TGTGCCAGTACCCAAAAGGGGGCCAGGGCGTTGGCTGAAGCTTTCTTT.

This chain links TRBV5-8 with TRBJ2-2, with D possibly being TRBD2 (5 bases). CDR1 is SGHTS, CDR2 YDEGEE, per germline. Trimming removed 4 bases from V and 1 base from J, with 17 bases in between. The CDR3 runs to 17 residues. CDR3 residues: CASSRRVGPKNTGELFF. In DNA, the CDR3 is TGTGCCAGCAGCCGGCGGGTGGGCCCCAAGAACACCGGGGAGCTGTTTTTT.

This rearrangement joins TRBV4-3 to TRBJ2-3, with 9 bases matching TRBD1. This CDR3 is built from 18 residues. CDR1 is LGHNA, CDR2 YSLEER, per germline. V shed 4 bases and J 2 bases; nucleotides not matched to a gene: 13. In nucleotides, the CDR3 is TGCGCCAGCAGCCTAGGACAGGGGCCTCGTCTTTTCACAGATACGCAGTATTTT. This gives the protein CASSLGQGPRLFTDTQYF.

The sample holds a few counts of this clone. The chain is built from TRBV7-6 and TRBJ2-2, with TRBD2 as a possible D gene (5 bases). V lost 6 bases and J 9 bases, leaving 14 bases between the germline ends. The germline CDR1 and CDR2 sequences are SGHVS and FNYEAQ. The length of the CDR3 is 13 residues. The CDR3 region has the DNA TGTGCCAGCAGTCGAGGGCAAGACCGGGAGCTGTTTTTT. Its translation is CASSRGQDRELFF.

The chain employs TRBV7-2 and TRBJ2-6, with D possibly matching TRBD2 (5 bases). The CDR3 loop spans 17 amino acids. CDR1 SGHTA and CDR2 FQGNSA come from the germline V gene. Trimming removed 3 bases from V and 2 bases from J, with 14 bases in between. The CDR3 DNA is TGTGCCAGCAGCTTTAGTGGGTGGAGGACTGGGGCCAACGTCCTGACTTTC. This codes for CASSFSGWRTGANVLTF.

Notes on this clone: In the same sample, other DNA sequences code for this CDR3. V gene TRBV5-1 combines with J gene TRBJ2-1, with D possibly being TRBD1 (6 bases). CDR1 and CDR2 (germline): SGHRS, YFSETQ. This CDR3 is built from 14 residues. With 1 base removed from V and 1 base from J, the gap between germline ends came to 6 bases. The CDR3 spells CASSLTGSYNEQFF. CDR3 bases: TGCGCCAGCAGCTTGACAGGGTCCTACAATGAGCAGTTCTTC. The whole variable domain, remainder taken from reference TRBV5-1 and TRBJ2-1, is KAGVTQTPRYLIKTRGQQVTLSCSPISGHRSVSWYQQTPGQGLQFLFEYFSETQRNKGNFPGRFSGRQFSNSRSEMNVSTLELGDSALYLCASSLTGSYNEQFFGPGTRLTVL.

This clone was seen more than once but under ten times. The rearrangement joins TRBV29-1 to TRBJ1-1; D ambiguous. Trimming pared 5 bases from V and 3 bases from J, leaving 10 bases between. The length of the CDR3 is 12 residues. CDR1 is SQVTM, CDR2 ANQGSEA, per germline. CDR3 in amino acids: CSVFSGDTEAFF. CDR3 DNA: TGCAGCGTTTTCTCCGGGGACACTGAAGCTTTCTTT.

CDR3 protein: CASSPRVGRNYGYTF. CDR3 nucleotide sequence: TGTGCCAGCAGCCCTCGTGTGGGGCGTAACTATGGCTACACCTTC. The chain couples TRBV5-5 to TRBJ1-2; D possibly corresponds to TRBD1 (5 bases). V lost 4 bases to trimming and J lost 1 base, with 14 bases between them. The CDR3 has 15 amino acids. The germline gives CDR1 SGHKS, CDR2 YYEKEE (reference sequence). The variable domain in full, completed from reference TRBV5-5 and TRBJ1-2, reads DAGVTQSPTHLIKTRGQQVTLRCSPISGHKSVSWYQQVLGQGPQFIFQYYEKEERGRGNFPDRFSARQFPNYSSELNVNALLLGDSALYLCASSPRVGRNYGYTFGSGTRLTVV.